These 26 T cell receptor beta chains originate from one sample sequenced in a study of CD8 T cells in ankylosing spondylitis (TCRdb year 2017). Study-wide conclusions, independent of this receptor: A TCR beta motif of 8 or 9 highly homologous amino acid variants appeared characteristic of blood from ankylosing spondylitis patients.

The method was 5' RACE. Sequencing was performed on an Illumina HiSeq 2500. TCRdb reprocessing: public reads trimmed at Q25 with fastp, clones called with MiXCR, in-frame beta chains kept. Duplicate CDR3 protein sequences are folded into a single record with the most common DNA and genes. This sample holds about 540,000 distinct CDR3 sequences; 10% to 15% were observed only once. Nearly 7% of the sample is taken by the ten largest. These receptors' targets are unknown. The sequencing input was blood, either unsorted or a sorted T cell fraction (not recorded which). These receptors were collected from a male donor with ankylosing spondylitis.

The DNA for the CDR3 is TGTGCCAGCAGTGCCCATTCGGGGGGCAACACTGAAGCTTTCTTT. As protein: CASSAHSGGNTEAFF. The chain employs TRBV28 and TRBJ1-1; the D gene is possibly TRBD1 (6 bases). CDR3 length: 15 residues. From germline, CDR1 is MDHEN and CDR2 SYDVKM. V shed 5 bases and J shed 2 bases, with 15 bases lying between them.

This clonotype was found a few times. The CDR3 sequence: CASGLVPKNSNTGELFF. Written as DNA, the CDR3 is TGTGCTAGTGGTTTGGTACCCAAGAATTCGAACACCGGGGAGCTGTTTTTT. The chain employs TRBV12-5 and TRBJ2-2; D gene uncertain. This CDR3 has 17 residues. The germline V gene has CDR1 LGHNT and CDR2 FRNRAP. Trimming cost V 0 bases and J 0 bases, with 11 bases left between them.

In its sample, this clonotype was seen many times. V and J are TRBV7-9 and TRBJ2-1; D unclear. The germline V gene encodes CDR1 SEHNR and CDR2 FQNEAQ (reference sequence). The V end was cut by 5 bases, the J end by 9 bases, with 8 bases between. The length of the CDR3 is 11 residues. The CDR3 DNA reads TGTGCCAGCAGCCGCGGCAGTGAGCAGTTCTTC. The encoded protein is CASSRGSEQFF.

This clonotype was detected a few times. The CDR3 is CASSFFASGRLNNEQFF. The CDR3, as DNA: TGTGCCAGCAGCTTTTTTGCTAGCGGGCGACTTAACAATGAGCAGTTCTTC. The rearrangement uses TRBV13 and TRBJ2-1; 8 bases are shared with TRBD2. Germline lookup yields CDR1 PRHDT and CDR2 FYEKMQ (reference sequence). The CDR3 runs 17 residues. V gave up 3 bases and J gave up 5 bases; unmatched junction bases: 12.

This clonotype was counted only a few times. The chain employs TRBV20-1 and TRBJ2-1, with TRBD2 matching 9 bases. V was clipped by 6 bases and J by 10 bases; unmatched bases: 10. CDR3 length: 13 residues. Germline CDR1 DFQATT, CDR2 SNEGSKA (reference sequence). The CDR3 loop is CSASSGIIREQFF. DNA of the CDR3: TGCAGTGCCTCTAGCGGGATAATTAGGGAGCAGTTCTTC.

In its sample, this clonotype was seen a few times. The chain joins TRBV30 to TRBJ2-7, with D maybe TRBD2 (5 bases). The CDR3 spans 13 residues. Germline V gene lookup returns CDR1 GTSNPN and CDR2 SVGIG (reference sequence). V was clipped by 0 bases and J by 2 bases, with 8 bases between them. The DNA of the CDR3 is TGTGCCTGGAGTGTTGTTAGCGCCTACGAGCAGTACTTC. It encodes CAWSVVSAYEQYF.

The rearrangement joins TRBV20-1 to TRBJ2-5; 8 nucleotides line up with TRBD1. V was pared by 4 bases and J by 4 bases, with 5 bases of the junction left unmatched. Germline loops: CDR1 DFQATT, CDR2 SNEGSKA (reference sequence). CDR3 length: 13 amino acids. In DNA form, the CDR3 reads TGCAGTGCTAATGTCAGGGGGCGAGAGACCCAGTACTTC. Its translation: CSANVRGRETQYF.

The chain is built from TRBV3-1 and TRBJ2-2, with D maybe TRBD2 (5 bases). V dropped 1 base and J dropped 6 bases, with 12 bases sitting between them. Germline CDR1 LGHDT, CDR2 YNNKEL (reference sequence). The CDR3 has 15 residues. The CDR3 reads CASSQVLSGSGELFF. The CDR3 region has the DNA TGTGCCAGCAGCCAAGTCCTATCGGGGTCCGGGGAGCTGTTTTTT.

This clonotype was seen more than once but under ten times. The V gene is TRBV11-1, the J gene TRBJ2-1, with 9 positions matching TRBD1. The CDR3 length is 18 residues. V shed 5 bases, J shed 3 bases, and the junction held 14 bases outside the gene matches. CDR1 is SGHAT and CDR2 is FQDESV in the germline V gene (reference sequence). In nucleotides, the CDR3 is TGTGCCAGCAGCAAGGCTCCTCTCGGGACAGGGAGCTACAATGAGCAGTTCTTC. Its translation: CASSKAPLGTGSYNEQFF.

This clonotype has just a few counts. The gene calls are TRBV11-2 and TRBJ2-2, with D unresolved. V lost 1 base and J lost 9, with 21 bases in between. The germline V gene has CDR1 SGHAT and CDR2 FQNNGV. This CDR3 is 17 amino acids long. The CDR3 coding sequence is TGTGCCAGCAGCTTAGTTTTTGAGCCCTACTCTGGGTGGGAGCTGTTTTTT. Its protein is CASSLVFEPYSGWELFF.

This chain joins TRBV5-6 and TRBJ1-1; no clear D. CDR1 and CDR2 from the germline V gene are SGHDT and YYEEEE. Trimming pared 5 bases from V and 0 bases from J, leaving 8 bases between. CDR3 length: 13 amino acids. The CDR3 region has the DNA TGTGCCAGCAGTCGCCGATTGAACACTGAAGCTTTCTTT. Translated, it gives CASSRRLNTEAFF.

The chain joins TRBV12-3 or TRBV12-4 to TRBJ2-1, with 11 bases aligning to TRBD2. Trimming took 5 bases from V and 4 from J; bases not matched to a gene: 10. There are 17 residues in the CDR3. This chain's CDR3 is CASSTGTSGDLYNEQFF. The CDR3 DNA follows: TGTGCCAGCAGTACCGGGACTAGCGGAGATCTATACAATGAGCAGTTCTTC.

In its sample, this clonotype was seen many times. The V and J genes are TRBV10-3 and TRBJ2-7; D gene unclear. CDR1 is ENHRY, CDR2 SYGVKD, per germline. Trimming left V 10 bases short and J 2 bases short, with 12 bases between. The CDR3 totals 12 residues. Written as DNA, the CDR3 is TGTGCCACCAGGTCGGCAACCTACGAGCAGTACTTC. Residues: CATRSATYEQYF.

This clonotype has more than one count but fewer than ten. The chain is built from TRBV27 and TRBJ2-7; tentatively, D is TRBD2 (6 bases). Germline assignment: CDR1 MNHEY and CDR2 SMNVEV (reference sequence). The CDR3 is 14 residues long. V was trimmed by 5 bases and J by 0 bases, leaving 11 bases between them. CDR3: CASSIDGSSYEQYF. Here the CDR3 DNA reads TGTGCCAGCAGTATCGACGGGAGCTCCTACGAGCAGTACTTC.

This clonotype came up a few times. J is TRBJ2-7 and V is TRBV10-3; no clear D gene. CDR3 length equals 12 residues. The germline V gene encodes CDR1 ENHRY and CDR2 SYGVKD. The V gene lost 0 bases and the J gene lost 4 bases, with 4 bases spanning the gap. CDR3 nucleotides: TGTGCCATCAGTGAGTCGGTGTACGAGCAGTACGTC. This encodes CAISESVYEQYV.

This clonotype was detected ten times or more. This chain uses TRBV7-2 with TRBJ2-3; TRBD2 agrees at 8 bases. Germline V lookup: CDR1 SGHTA, CDR2 FQGNSA. The V segment lost 4 bases and the J segment 3 bases; nucleotides outside the gene matches: 9. CDR3 length: 16 amino acids. Written as DNA, the CDR3 is TGTGCCAGCAGCTCATTCGGGAGGGCCAAAACAGATACGCAGTATTTT. Its protein product is CASSSFGRAKTDTQYF.

V is TRBV20-1 and J is TRBJ1-2, with 7 bases that match TRBD1. V shed 0 bases, J shed 0 bases, and the junction held 7 bases outside the gene matches. The CDR3 is 16 amino acids. Germline CDR1 DFQATT, CDR2 SNEGSKA (reference sequence). CDR3 sequence (DNA): TGCAGTGCTAGAGATCGACGGGACAGCGCTAACTATGGCTACACCTTC. It codes for CSARDRRDSANYGYTF.

This clonotype was picked up many times. The genes are TRBV7-9 and TRBJ2-5; 12 bases line up with TRBD2. The ends lost 5 bases at V and 5 bases at J; junction bases unmatched: 6. Germline CDR1 is SEHNR and CDR2 is FQNEAQ (reference sequence). CDR3 length equals 15 residues. The CDR3 spells CASSAGTSGLETQYF. The DNA for the CDR3 is TGTGCCAGCAGCGCCGGGACTAGCGGGTTGGAGACCCAGTACTTC.

This clonotype was observed a handful of times. This chain connects TRBV2 to TRBJ2-2, with D tentatively TRBD1 (5 bases). V lost 6 bases and J 4 bases, leaving 12 bases between the germline ends. This CDR3 comprises 14 residues. CDR1 is SNHLY, CDR2 FYNNEI, per germline. The CDR3 loop reads CASRQGQSTGELFF. CDR3 nucleotides: TGTGCCAGCAGGCAAGGACAAAGCACCGGGGAGCTGTTTTTT.

This clonotype has more than one count but fewer than ten. The genes are TRBV30 and TRBJ2-5; 8 nucleotides match TRBD1. The CDR3 length is 14 residues. CDR1 GTSNPN and CDR2 SVGIG come from the germline V gene (reference sequence). Trimming cost V 2 bases and J 4 bases; bases outside gene matches: 6. The chain's CDR3 is CAWSFGDRGETQYF. The DNA for the CDR3 is TGTGCCTGGAGTTTCGGAGACAGGGGAGAGACCCAGTACTTC.

The rearrangement uses TRBV20-1 and TRBJ1-4, with TRBD1 as a possible D gene (5 bases). This CDR3 region has 14 residues. Germline V gives CDR1 DFQATT, CDR2 SNEGSKA (reference sequence). The ends were cut back, 2 bases at V and 5 bases at J, with 12 bases in the middle. CDR3 sequence: CSARPGRGNEKLFF. DNA for the CDR3: TGCAGTGCTAGACCGGGACGGGGGAATGAAAAACTGTTTTTT.

The rearrangement links TRBV11-3 to TRBJ2-2, with 9 nucleotides matching TRBD1. Trimming cost V 6 bases and J 7 bases; bases outside gene matches: 9. The CDR3 length is 15 residues. From germline, CDR1 is SGHNT and CDR2 YENEEA. This CDR3 is CASSQGQGMDGELFF. The CDR3 bases are TGTGCCAGCAGTCAAGGACAGGGGATGGACGGGGAGCTGTTTTTT. Variable domain in full (rest from reference TRBV11-3 and TRBJ2-2): EAGVVQSPRYKIIEKKQPVAFWCNPISGHNTLYWYLQNLGQGPELLIRYENEEAVDDSQLPKDRFSAERLKGVDSTLKIQPAELGDSAVYLCASSQGQGMDGELFFGEGSRLTVL.

This clonotype was seen many times. This rearrangement joins TRBV12-3 or TRBV12-4 to TRBJ2-1; D is uncertain. The length of the CDR3 is 14 residues. The V end lost 6 bases, the J end lost 2 bases, and 11 bases lay between the germline ends. CDR3 loop: CASSHRVAYNEQFF. In DNA, the CDR3 is TGTGCCAGCAGCCACCGGGTTGCCTACAATGAGCAGTTCTTC.

This clonotype appeared a few times. V and J are TRBV11-1 and TRBJ2-3; the D gene is possibly TRBD2 (5 bases). Germline values: CDR1 SGHAT, CDR2 FQDESV (reference sequence). Trimming pared 3 bases from V and 4 bases from J, leaving 20 bases between. The length of the CDR3 is 17 residues. CDR3 sequence (DNA): TGTGCCAGCAGCTTTCTCGCGGGCCGATCTTGGTCAGATACGCAGTATTTT. It codes for CASSFLAGRSWSDTQYF.

This clonotype occurred a few times. The CDR3 loop is CSARDLALAGVVNEQFF. The CDR3 DNA follows: TGCAGTGCTAGAGATCTGGCCCTAGCGGGAGTTGTGAATGAGCAGTTCTTC. V gene TRBV20-1 combines with J gene TRBJ2-1; 10 bases agree with TRBD2. This CDR3 comprises 17 residues. CDR1 is DFQATT, CDR2 SNEGSKA, per germline (reference sequence). With 0 bases clipped from V and 7 bases from J, the junction kept 12 bases outside the gene matches.

This rearrangement joins TRBV27 to TRBJ2-7; D is uncertain. The CDR3 extends over 12 amino acids. Trimming removed 9 bases at V and 5 bases at J, with 14 bases between. CDR1 is MNHEY, CDR2 SMNVEV, per germline (reference sequence). In DNA, the CDR3 is TGTGCCAGTCGGGCAGAGATAGACGAGCAGTACTTC. It codes for CASRAEIDEQYF.